This TCR beta chain was observed in a study of vaccination effects on CD4 cells after COVID-19. Across the study: Early samples were taken at day +14, late at days +241, +227, +161. General observations from the study: Convalescents' post-vaccination spike-reactive clones were chiefly new, vaccine-induced ones.

The ViraFEST assay expanded antigen-specific CD4+ T cells with viral peptide pools before sequencing. Cells that had been cultured for about 10 days were the source of isolated CD4+ T cells. By PCR, the person was confirmed to have had SARS-CoV-2 infection between March and December 2020. Of the BNT162b2 and mRNA-1273 vaccines, participants received two doses of one or the other. The repertoire was sequenced with immunoSEQ multiplex PCR; TCRdb's copy has only in-frame clones and lacks some. The table records about 13,000 clones, roughly 73% of them present only once. This CDR3 has 15 residues. Losses at the gene ends were 1 base for V and 3 bases for J; bases not matched to a gene: 6. The germline CDR1 and CDR2 sequences are SGHNT and YYREEE (reference sequence). This clone was counted only a few times. Its antigen is still unknown.

Sequenced here: CD4+ T cells from PBMCs cultured with HCoV-NL63 spike peptides, sampled after COVID-19 vaccination. The chain combines TRBV5-4 with TRBJ1-2; 7 bases match TRBD1. The receptor was isolated from a human donor who had a prior SARS-CoV-2 infection. Here the CDR3 DNA reads TGTGCCAGCAGCTTGCAAACAGGGGAGCACTATGGCTACACCTTC. Amino acid sequence: CASSLQTGEHYGYTF. The full variable domain, with the rest looked up from reference TRBV5-4 and TRBJ1-2, is ETGVTQSPTHLIKTRGQQVTLRCSSQSGHNTVSWYQQALGQGPQFIFQYYREEENGRGNFPPRFSGLQFPNYSSELNVNALELDDSALYLCASSLQTGEHYGYTFGSGTRLTVV.